One sample yielded the 8 T cell receptor beta chains listed below, sequenced in a study of OX40 agonist ivuxolimab in advanced cancers. The library was obtained by the immunoSEQ multiplex PCR assay. TCRdb holds this immuneACCESS table with in-frame rearrangements only. Some clones are missing; in checked studies, unresolved V genes explain under half, and the rest has no known cause. Here the sample has about 48,000 clones; 79% occur a single time. Of the sample, roughly 2% falls within the top ten clones. Sequencing used CD4+ or CD8+ T cells sorted from blood, obtained in a trial of the OX40 agonist ivuxolimab. These receptors all stem from an adult with an advanced solid tumor such as melanoma, head and neck, liver or kidney cancer.

This clone occurred a few times. The chain combines TRBV28 with TRBJ1-3, with D hard to call. The V and J ends lost 6 bases and 14 bases respectively, with 14 bases between them. The CDR3 has 11 amino acids. Per the germline V gene, CDR1 is MDHEN and CDR2 is SYDVKM. CDR3: CASRIDKRVYF. CDR3 in DNA: TGTGCCAGCAGGATTGATAAAAGAGTATATTTT.

This clone was seen just once. J is TRBJ1-5 and V is TRBV5-4; 8 bases agree with TRBD1. The V gene end was trimmed by 0 bases and the J gene end by 6 bases; junction bases not matched to a gene: 2. The CDR3 totals 14 residues. Germline V CDR1 and CDR2: SGHNT, YYREEE (reference sequence). The CDR3: CASSLAGGSQPQHF. The CDR3, as DNA: TGTGCCAGCAGCTTGGCAGGGGGCAGTCAGCCCCAGCATTTT. Full variable domain (missing parts from reference TRBV5-4 and TRBJ1-5): ETGVTQSPTHLIKTRGQQVTLRCSSQSGHNTVSWYQQALGQGPQFIFQYYREEENGRGNFPPRFSGLQFPNYSSELNVNALELDDSALYLCASSLAGGSQPQHFGDGTRLSIL.

This clone has a handful of counts. V usage is TRBV20-1 and J usage is TRBJ2-7, with a weak D call TRBD2 (6 bases). The CDR3 extends over 11 amino acids. V was clipped by 7 bases and J by 1 base, with 8 bases between them. Per the germline V gene, CDR1 is DFQATT and CDR2 is SNEGSKA (reference sequence). The CDR3 sequence is CSVRGSYEQYF. CDR3 coding DNA: TGCAGTGTCCGGGGGTCCTACGAGCAGTACTTC.

The CDR3 DNA reads TGTGCCAGCAGCTCACTACCAGGGGGGGGTTCACCCCTCCACTTT. Protein sequence: CASSSLPGGGSPLHF. The gene calls are TRBV7-2 and TRBJ1-6, with 7 bases that match TRBD1. The CDR3 is 15 amino acids. With V trimmed by 4 bases and J by 9 bases, 9 bases remained unmatched. Germline CDR1 SGHTA, CDR2 FQGNSA.

V gene TRBV18 combines with J gene TRBJ2-5; 9 bases agree with TRBD2. This CDR3 has 15 amino acids. Looked up from germline, CDR1 is KGHSH and CDR2 is LQKENI. V dropped 3 bases and J dropped 5; count of bases not matched to a gene: 7. This CDR3 reads CASSPTSGGPETQYF. CDR3 in DNA: TGTGCCAGCTCACCGACTAGCGGAGGCCCCGAGACCCAGTACTTC.

V usage is TRBV6-5 and J usage is TRBJ2-5; 7 bases map to TRBD2. Trimming cost V 6 bases and J 4 bases; bases outside gene matches: 11. The CDR3 covers 15 residues. Per germline, CDR1 MNHEY and CDR2 SVGAGI. CDR3 nucleotides: TGTGCCAGCAGCCTCGCGGGGAGGGGAAGAGAGACCCAGTACTTC. Protein: CASSLAGRGRETQYF.

This clone was seen just once. The chain uses TRBV5-1 and TRBJ1-3; D not certain. CDR1 is SGHRS, CDR2 YFSETQ, per germline. The CDR3 is 15 residues long. V gave up 5 bases and J gave up 0 bases, with 12 bases separating them. CDR3 nucleotide sequence: TGCGCCAGCAGTCAGCAGCAAGCCTCTGGAAACACCATATATTTT. Its translation: CASSQQQASGNTIYF.

The CDR3 loop is CASRPRDRAYEQYF. The CDR3 bases are TGTGCCAGCAGACCCCGGGACAGGGCCTACGAGCAGTACTTC. This chain links TRBV6-5 with TRBJ2-7; TRBD1 matches at 9 bases. The junction had 5 bases not matched to a gene; V was cut back by 6 bases and J by 2 bases. The CDR3 is 14 residues long. CDR1 is MNHEY and CDR2 is SVGAGI in the germline V gene.